These 3 T cell receptor beta chains originate from one sample sequenced in a study of blood T cell repertoires in COVID-19. Produced via immunoSEQ multiplex PCR; TCRdb's table is partial and in-frame only. The table includes a few hundred thousand clones, about 86% detected once. Sample: peripheral blood. These receptors originate from a man between 60 and 75 years old with acute or convalescent COVID-19.

The chain recombines TRBV30 with TRBJ2-7; D might be TRBD1 (6 bases). Trimming stripped 2 bases from V and 5 bases from J, with 10 bases between. Germline V gene sequence: CDR1 GTSNPN, CDR2 SVGIG (reference sequence). The CDR3 has 12 amino acids. The CDR3 DNA reads TGTGCCTGGAGTCAAAACAGGGACGAGCAGTACTTC. Protein sequence: CAWSQNRDEQYF. Looking up the rest from reference TRBV30 and TRBJ2-7 gives the full variable domain: SQTIHQWPATLVQPVGSPLSLECTVEGTSNPNLYWYRQAAGRGLQLLFYSVGIGQISSEVPQNLSASRPQDRQFILSSKKLLLSDSGFYLCAWSQNRDEQYFGPGTRLTVT.

This sequence joins TRBV2 and TRBJ1-6; tentative D call: TRBD1 (6 bases). Germline lookup yields CDR1 SNHLY and CDR2 FYNNEI. This CDR3 region has 12 residues. V was pared by 7 bases and J by 9 bases, with 10 bases between. CDR3 DNA sequence: TGTGCCAGCAACAGGGTCGGTTCACCCCTCCACTTT. This codes for CASNRVGSPLHF.

This clone has only a few counts. The J gene is TRBJ2-1, the V gene TRBV29-1, with TRBD1 identical over 8 bases. The length of the CDR3 is 18 residues. The germline V gene encodes CDR1 SQVTM and CDR2 ANQGSEA. V was pared by 1 base and J by 8 bases, with 19 bases of the junction left unmatched. The CDR3 DNA reads as TGCAGCGTTGAAGGGACAGGGATGGGCTCCTCCCCACTAGATGAGCAGTTCTTC. It yields the protein CSVEGTGMGSSPLDEQFF.